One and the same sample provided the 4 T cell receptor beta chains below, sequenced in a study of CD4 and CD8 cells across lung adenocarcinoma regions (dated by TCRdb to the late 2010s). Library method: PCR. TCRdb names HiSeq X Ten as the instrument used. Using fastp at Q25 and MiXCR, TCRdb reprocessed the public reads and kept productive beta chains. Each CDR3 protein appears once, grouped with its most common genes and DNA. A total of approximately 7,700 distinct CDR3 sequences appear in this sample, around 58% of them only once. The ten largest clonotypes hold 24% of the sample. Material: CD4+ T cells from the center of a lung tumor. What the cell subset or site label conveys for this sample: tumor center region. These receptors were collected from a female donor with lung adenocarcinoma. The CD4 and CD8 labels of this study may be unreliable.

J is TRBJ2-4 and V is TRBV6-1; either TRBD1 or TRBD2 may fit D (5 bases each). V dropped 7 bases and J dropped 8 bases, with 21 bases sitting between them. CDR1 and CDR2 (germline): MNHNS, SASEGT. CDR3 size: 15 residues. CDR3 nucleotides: TGTGCCAGCAATGCAGGGCAGGGAGCCACAGACATTCAGTACTTC. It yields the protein CASNAGQGATDIQYF.

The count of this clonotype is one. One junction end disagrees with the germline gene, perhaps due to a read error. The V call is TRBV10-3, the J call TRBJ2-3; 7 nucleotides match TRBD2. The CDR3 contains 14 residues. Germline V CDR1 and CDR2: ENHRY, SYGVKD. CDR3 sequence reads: CATRLAGATDMQYF. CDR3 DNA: TGTGCCACCCGACTGGCGGGAGCCACAGATATGCAGTATTTC.

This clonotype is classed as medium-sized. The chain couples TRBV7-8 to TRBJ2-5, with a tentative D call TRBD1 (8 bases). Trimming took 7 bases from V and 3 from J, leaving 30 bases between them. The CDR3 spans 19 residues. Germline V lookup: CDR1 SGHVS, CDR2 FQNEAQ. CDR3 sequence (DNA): TGTGCCAGCACCCTACCCCCACAGGGGGGGGCCTTTACTGAAGAGACCCAGTACTTC. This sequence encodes CASTLPPQGGAFTEETQYF.

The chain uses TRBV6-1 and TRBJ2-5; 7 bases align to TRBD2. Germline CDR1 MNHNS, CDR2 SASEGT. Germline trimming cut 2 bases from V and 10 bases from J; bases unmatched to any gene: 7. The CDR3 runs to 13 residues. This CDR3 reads CASSEIRGEDQYF. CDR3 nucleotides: TGTGCCAGCAGTGAAATCCGGGGGGAGGACCAGTACTTC.